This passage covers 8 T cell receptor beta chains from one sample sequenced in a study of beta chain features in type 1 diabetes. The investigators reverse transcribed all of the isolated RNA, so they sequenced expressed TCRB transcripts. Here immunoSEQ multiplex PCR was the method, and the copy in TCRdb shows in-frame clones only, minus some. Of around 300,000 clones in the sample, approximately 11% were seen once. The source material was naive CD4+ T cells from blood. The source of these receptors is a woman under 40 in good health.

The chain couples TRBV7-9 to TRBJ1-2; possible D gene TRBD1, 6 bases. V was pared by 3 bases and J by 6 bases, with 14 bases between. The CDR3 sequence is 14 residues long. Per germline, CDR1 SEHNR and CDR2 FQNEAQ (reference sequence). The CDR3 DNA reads TGTGCCAGCAGCTTTGGCCAGGGGTGGGATGGCTACACCTTC. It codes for CASSFGQGWDGYTF.

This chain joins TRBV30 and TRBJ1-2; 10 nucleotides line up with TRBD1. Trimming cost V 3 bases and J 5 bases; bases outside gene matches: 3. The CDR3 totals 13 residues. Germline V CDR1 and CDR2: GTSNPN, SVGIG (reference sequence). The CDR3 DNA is TGTGCCTGGAGAGGGACAGGGGTGTATGGCTACACCTTC. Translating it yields CAWRGTGVYGYTF.

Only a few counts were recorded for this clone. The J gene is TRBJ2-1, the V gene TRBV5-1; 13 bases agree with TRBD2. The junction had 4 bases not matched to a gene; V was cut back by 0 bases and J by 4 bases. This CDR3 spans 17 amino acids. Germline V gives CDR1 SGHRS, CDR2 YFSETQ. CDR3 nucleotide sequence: TGCGCCAGCAGCTTGGGACTAGCGGGAGGACTGTACAATGAGCAGTTCTTC. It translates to CASSLGLAGGLYNEQFF.

The CDR3 bases are TGCGCCAGCAGCCAAGAAGGGGCGGTGAACACCGGGGAGCTGTTTTTT. This translates into CASSQEGAVNTGELFF. J is TRBJ2-2 and V is TRBV4-3; a weak D match, TRBD1 (5 bases). The CDR3 consists of 16 residues. Between the trimmed V and J ends, which lost 0 bases and 1 base, there was a span of 9 bases. Germline values: CDR1 LGHNA, CDR2 YSLEER.

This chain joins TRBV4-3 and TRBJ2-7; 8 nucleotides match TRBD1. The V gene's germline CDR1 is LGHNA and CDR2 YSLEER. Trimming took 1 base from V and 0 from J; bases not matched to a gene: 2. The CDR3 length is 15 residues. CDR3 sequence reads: CASSQGQGISYEQYF. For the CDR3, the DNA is TGCGCCAGCAGCCAAGGACAGGGGATCTCCTACGAGCAGTACTTC.

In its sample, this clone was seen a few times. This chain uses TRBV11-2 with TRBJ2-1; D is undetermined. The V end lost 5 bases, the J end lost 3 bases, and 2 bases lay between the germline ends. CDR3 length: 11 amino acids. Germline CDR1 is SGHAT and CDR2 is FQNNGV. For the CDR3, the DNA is TGTGCCAGCAGCCGCTACAATGAGCAGTTCTTC. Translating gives CASSRYNEQFF.

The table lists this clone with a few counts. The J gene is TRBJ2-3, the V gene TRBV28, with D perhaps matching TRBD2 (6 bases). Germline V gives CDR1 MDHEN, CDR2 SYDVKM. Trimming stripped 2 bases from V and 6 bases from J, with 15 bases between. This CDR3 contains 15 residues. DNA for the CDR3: TGTGCCAGCAGTTTAGGGGACTCAGGGTTGGATACGCAGTATTTT. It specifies CASSLGDSGLDTQYF.

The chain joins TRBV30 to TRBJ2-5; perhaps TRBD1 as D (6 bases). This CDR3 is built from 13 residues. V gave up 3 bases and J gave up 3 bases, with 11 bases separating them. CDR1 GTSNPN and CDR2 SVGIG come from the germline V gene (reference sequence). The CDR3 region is CAWRQGFEETQYF. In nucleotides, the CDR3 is TGTGCCTGGAGACAGGGTTTTGAAGAGACCCAGTACTTC.